The sequence of this T cell receptor beta chain was determined in a study of CD8+CD57+ T cells in acquired aplastic anemia. Across the whole study: Roughly 3.1 ug was the average amount of DNA from sorted CD4+ and CD8+ cells.

CDR3 length: 14 residues. In germline, CDR1 is MNHEY, CDR2 SMNVEV (reference sequence). V gave up 1 base and J gave up 9 bases, with 13 bases separating them. The TCR beta profiling, which covered VDJ combination and CDR3 sequence, was carried out using genomic DNA as the template. TCRdb reanalysed the reads using MiXCR and keeps one entry per CDR3 protein. The table includes about 190,000 distinct CDR3 sequences, approximately 52% detected once. Sequences were obtained from sorted CD4+, CD8+, or CD8+CD57+ T cells (not recorded which) from PBMCs. The TCR sequence derives from a human donor in good health, serving as a control. The chain uses TRBV27 and TRBJ1-5, with a possible D match to TRBD1 (5 bases). The CDR3 sequence: CASSLYGRVGPQHF. The CDR3 DNA reads TGTGCCAGCAGTTTATACGGCAGGGTCGGGCCCCAGCATTTT.